Below, 14 T cell receptor beta chains from the same sample are listed, as sequenced in a study of T cell responses to AZD1222 COVID-19 vaccine. Measured with immunoSEQ multiplex PCR; TCRdb has only the in-frame clones, and not every one. The sample carries about 150,000 clones, roughly 92% recorded once. The sample was peripheral blood, taken on day 0 of AZD1222 vaccination. These receptors originate from an adult in good health.

The genes are TRBV11-3 and TRBJ1-1; 7 bases match TRBD1. This CDR3 comprises 13 residues. Unmatched junction bases numbered 6, after V lost 5 bases and J lost 6 bases. From germline, CDR1 is SGHNT and CDR2 YENEEA. CDR3 residues: CASSRDRAAEAFF. CDR3 nucleotide sequence: TGTGCCAGCAGCCGCGACAGGGCTGCTGAAGCTTTCTTT.

This clone was detected a few times. The chain joins TRBV19 to TRBJ2-1; the match to TRBD1 covers 10 bases. The CDR3 totals 15 residues. J gave up 9 bases and V 5 bases, and 10 bases lay outside the gene matches. Germline lookup yields CDR1 LNHDA and CDR2 SQIVND (reference sequence). The CDR3 DNA reads TGTGCCAGTAGTCGTCAGGGACAGGGGATCGGTGAGCAGTTCTTC. Its protein is CASSRQGQGIGEQFF.

The rearrangement uses TRBV12-3 or TRBV12-4 and TRBJ1-1, with a possible D match to TRBD1 (6 bases). V lost 6 bases and J 4 bases, leaving 12 bases between the germline ends. The CDR3 is 13 residues long. The CDR3 coding sequence is TGTGCCAGCAGAGAGGGGGGGGGCACTGAAGCTTTCTTT. It specifies CASREGGGTEAFF.

The chain is built from TRBV29-1 and TRBJ2-7; 9 nucleotides agree with TRBD2. Trimming took 6 bases from V and 1 from J; bases not matched to a gene: 4. The CDR3 is 13 residues long. The germline gives CDR1 SQVTM, CDR2 ANQGSEA. The CDR3 bases are TGCAGCGTGACTAGCGGAGATTCCTACGAGCAGTACTTC. Encoded protein: CSVTSGDSYEQYF.

The chain recombines TRBV28 with TRBJ1-5; 9 bases are a match to TRBD1. The CDR3 contains 14 residues. The germline V gene has CDR1 MDHEN and CDR2 SYDVKM. With V trimmed by 6 bases and J by 4 bases, 4 bases remained unmatched. CDR3: CASSPGQGNQPQHF. The CDR3 nucleotides read TGTGCCAGCAGCCCCGGACAGGGGAATCAGCCCCAGCATTTT.

The CDR3 region is CASRPTGYNEQFF. CDR3 sequence (DNA): TGTGCCAGCAGGCCTACTGGCTACAATGAGCAGTTCTTC. The rearrangement links TRBV7-9 to TRBJ2-1; no clear D. V was cut by 6 bases and J by 3 bases, with 9 bases left in between. This CDR3 comprises 13 residues. Germline CDR1 reads SEHNR; CDR2 reads FQNEAQ (reference sequence).

This clone was counted once. This sequence joins TRBV7-9 and TRBJ1-1; D is ambiguous. V lost 4 bases and J 4 bases, leaving 13 bases between the germline ends. CDR1 SEHNR and CDR2 FQNEAQ come from the germline V gene (reference sequence). The CDR3 is 14 amino acids. DNA for the CDR3: TGTGCCAGCAGCTCCCCGGCGATCAGCACTGAAGCTTTCTTT. Protein product: CASSSPAISTEAFF.

This clone was counted once. The V gene is TRBV28, the J gene TRBJ1-5, with a weak D call TRBD1 (6 bases). The V gene's germline CDR1 is MDHEN and CDR2 SYDVKM. The CDR3 sequence is 13 residues long. Trimming removed 5 bases from V and 7 bases from J, with 12 bases in between. The CDR3 nucleotides read TGTGCCAGCAGTGATGCCCAGGGGCAGCCCCAGCATTTT. Protein: CASSDAQGQPQHF.

This clone was picked up a small number of times. The rearrangement joins TRBV28 to TRBJ1-6; D is possibly TRBD1 (6 bases). The CDR3 is made up of 15 amino acids. V shed 5 bases and J shed 9 bases, with 17 bases lying between them. From germline, CDR1 is MDHEN and CDR2 SYDVKM. Here the CDR3 DNA reads TGTGCCAGCAGTGAGGCGGGGGGCCGCCGTTCACCCCTCCACTTT. Encoded protein: CASSEAGGRRSPLHF. Filled out from reference TRBV28 and TRBJ1-6, the complete variable domain reads DVKVTQSSRYLVKRTGEKVFLECVQDMDHENMFWYRQDPGLGLRLIYFSYDVKMKEKGDIPEGYSVSREKKERFSLILESASTNQTSMYLCASSEAGGRRSPLHFGNGTRLTVT.

DNA of the CDR3: TGTGCCAGCAGTCGGGGCCCTAACTATGGCTACACCTTC. Protein product: CASSRGPNYGYTF. The rearrangement uses TRBV6-4 and TRBJ1-2; D possibly corresponds to TRBD1 (5 bases). Trimming pared 5 bases from V and 0 bases from J, leaving 7 bases between. This CDR3 comprises 13 residues. Germline CDR1 is MRHNA and CDR2 is SNTAGT.

The chain is built from TRBV7-3 and TRBJ2-3; TRBD2 matches 10 bases. The germline V gene encodes CDR1 SGHTA and CDR2 FQGTGA. The CDR3 sequence is 15 residues long. V lost 5 bases to trimming and J lost 2 bases; unmatched junction nucleotides: 4. The CDR3 loop is CASSQTSGNTDTQYF. The CDR3 nucleotides are TGTGCCAGCAGCCAAACTAGCGGGAACACAGATACGCAGTATTTT.

The V call is TRBV6-1, the J call TRBJ2-1, with 10 bases aligning to TRBD2. Losses at the gene ends were 1 base for V and 8 bases for J; bases not matched to a gene: 14. There are 18 residues in the CDR3. CDR1 and CDR2 (germline): MNHNS, SASEGT. CDR3 DNA sequence: TGTGCCAGCAGTGAAGGTCTAGCGGGAGACTTAATGTTCGATGAGCAGTTCTTC. As protein: CASSEGLAGDLMFDEQFF.

The J gene is TRBJ2-2, the V gene TRBV5-1, with TRBD2 matching 11 bases. After removal of 4 bases from V and 7 bases from J, the junction contained 9 bases not matched to a gene. The germline V gene encodes CDR1 SGHRS and CDR2 YFSETQ. This CDR3 has 16 residues. The CDR3 DNA follows: TGCGCCAGCAGCCCTTCAACTAGCGGGAGTGGCGGGGAGCTGTTTTTT. It encodes CASSPSTSGSGGELFF.

This clone was observed once. The rearrangement joins TRBV10-3 to TRBJ1-1, with D perhaps matching TRBD1 (5 bases). The CDR3 runs to 14 residues. Trimming shortened V by 6 bases and J by 1 base, and 12 bases separated the two germline ends. CDR1 and CDR2 from the germline V gene are ENHRY and SYGVKD. For the CDR3, the DNA is TGTGCCATCAGCCCTCCAGGGAAGAACACTGAAGCTTTCTTT. It yields the protein CAISPPGKNTEAFF.